This TCR beta chain appears in the sequencing data of a study of T cells in Graves' hyperthyroidism and ophthalmopathy (dated 2019 in TCRdb). As for the study more broadly: Peripheral blood samples were taken at the time of initial diagnosis, prior to any treatment. Once sampling was done, hyperthyroidism patients were given methimazole at a starting dose of 30 mg daily, whereas ophthalmopathy patients were given high-dose intravenous methylprednisolone. The study also compared thyroid tissue and blood T-cell repertoires from a handful of Graves' hyperthyroidism patients. Whether ophthalmopathy could be predicted prospectively was tested in an independent validation cohort made up of under 20 hyperthyroidism patients plus 17 patients who later progressed to ophthalmopathy. The paper reports TCR Vbeta CDR3 sequencing of over 130 peripheral blood samples: around 45 ophthalmopathy, fewer than 80 hyperthyroidism and 17 progressor patients. For training and testing, the 110 or so patients in the discovery cohort were randomly divided in a 7:3 ratio. TCR V-J signatures able to tell the groups apart were searched for in a discovery cohort of approximately 95 patients, of whom around 42 had Graves' ophthalmopathy and about 55 had stable Graves' hyperthyroidism.

Study-level results and caveats: In validation, the model predicted progression to ophthalmopathy a median of about 6.5 months before onset, with over 60% sensitivity and roughly 73% specificity. A 13 V-J signature model separated ophthalmopathy from stable hyperthyroidism, with around 90% sensitivity and about 81% specificity in cross-validation and 80%/75% in testing. Most expanded thyroid clonotypes (frequency above 0.001) were also detected in blood, suggesting blood repertoires may reflect thyroid immune responses. No statistical method was used to fix the sample size in advance, and group allocation was not hidden from the investigators.

On this clonotype itself: Which antigen it targets is not known. One base away there is no much larger clone; base qualities are not given.

Clipping removes 3 bases from V and 5 bases from J, with 2 as the unmatched junction base count. Looking up the germline V gene (reference sequence) yields CDR1 WNHNN and CDR2 SYGVQD. The cysteine opens and the phenylalanine closes a CDR3 of 14 amino acids. The read is trimmed to its CDR3 DNA, 42 bases read in frame from base 1. A patient counted as having stable Graves' hyperthyroidism if no progression to ophthalmopathy occurred over 18 months of follow-up. The hyperthyroidism patients were between 18 and 65 years old and newly diagnosed, with a disease duration of less than 2 months. Patients with uncontrolled infections, other autoimmune diseases, pregnancy or lactation were excluded. Diagnoses were based on clinical symptoms, serum thyroxine and TRAb, thyroid ultrasound and orbital computed tomography. Ficoll-Paque density gradient centrifugation was used to isolate PBMCs from about 9 ml of fresh peripheral blood. Total RNA was extracted with Trizol reagent, and quality was checked on an Agilent 2100 Bioanalyzer.

Amplification of TCR beta CDR3 regions was carried out from RNA transcripts. The first round of RT-PCR for the TCR CDR3 was performed with the HTBI primer set and the Qiagen OneStep RT-PCR kit. The libraries were constructed in a second round of multiplex PCR and then size-selected and purified. The libraries were sequenced on an Illumina HiSeq2000 using paired-end 100 bp reads. The source study handled its data this way. SOAPnuke was used to process the raw data, throwing out any read that contained adapters or uncalled bases, had a mean Phred below 15, or lacked an exact constant-primer or identifier match. High-quality paired reads were merged with COPE v1.2.5, and unique nucleotide sequences were defined as clonotypes. Clonotypes were aligned to IMGT TRBV, TRBD and TRBJ reference segments using MiTCR v1.1. Only V-J combinations with frequency above 0.0001, covering 99.2% of repertoires, were analysed. The TCS score was defined as F50 (clonal expansion) divided by E x V (chaos), with BLOSUM62-based TCRdist calculated between CDR3 peptides within each V-J. Welch's t-statistics and random forest reduced 500 to 650 V-J features to about 13, which were used in a naive Bayes classifier (R e1071). TCRdb ran its own pipeline on the public reads, namely fastp trimming at Q25 and MiXCR clone calling, and kept in-frame beta chains. Every distinct CDR3 protein forms one entry, paired with its most common genes and DNA. TCRdb assigned the V and J calls; the authors' analysis was not used. This sample gives 300,000 or so distinct CDR3 sequences in total; 18% of them show up just once. The ten biggest clones cover about 49% of the sample.

The sequence was collected from a woman between 45 and 65 years old with Graves' hyperthyroidism. Rearrangement joined TRBV10-1 to TRBJ1-1, and TRBD1 matches 11 of the central bases. The sequenced material came from blood. The nucleotides read TGCGCCAGCAGTGAAGGACAGGGGGCAACTGAAGCTTTCTTT. Translated, it gives CASSEGQGATEAFF.